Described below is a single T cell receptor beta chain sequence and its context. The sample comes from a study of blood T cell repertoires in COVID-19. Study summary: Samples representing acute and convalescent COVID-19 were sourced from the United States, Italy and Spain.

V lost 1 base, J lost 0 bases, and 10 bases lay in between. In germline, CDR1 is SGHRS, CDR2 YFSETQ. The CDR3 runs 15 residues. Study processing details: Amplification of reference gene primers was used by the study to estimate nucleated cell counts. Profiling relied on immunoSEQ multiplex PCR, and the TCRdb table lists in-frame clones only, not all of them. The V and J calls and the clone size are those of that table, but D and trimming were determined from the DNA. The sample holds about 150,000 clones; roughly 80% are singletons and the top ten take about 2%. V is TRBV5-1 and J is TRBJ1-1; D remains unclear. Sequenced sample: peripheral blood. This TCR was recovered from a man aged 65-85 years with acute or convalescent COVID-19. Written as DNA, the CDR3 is TGCGCCAGCAGCTTGATCGCCGGAGTGAACACTGAAGCTTTCTTT. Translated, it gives CASSLIAGVNTEAFF.